The rows below give T cell receptor beta chains drawn from one sample of a study of control samples from healthy donors and cancer patients. Generated by immunoSEQ multiplex PCR, the TCRdb table keeps only in-frame clones and is missing some. The sample lists 100,000 to 150,000 clones; over 85% were seen once. Sequenced: blood. Source of these receptors: a man aged 25 to 45 in good health. Each CDR3 is given without its conserved first and last residue. Each record gives: J gene, V gene, CDR3 protein.

TRBJ2-5	TRBV5-1	ASSLLAEQETQY
TRBJ1-1	TRBV6-6	ASSPGGDTEAF
TRBJ1-3	TRBV30	AWSPGPGYSGNTIY
TRBJ2-7	TRBV28	ASSYDRTSYEQY
TRBJ2-7	TRBV7-2	ASSLWDRGSYEQY
TRBJ2-1	TRBV5-4	ASRRAGGPVEQF
TRBJ2-5	TRBV7-2	ASSLRMSLAGTQETQY
TRBJ2-5	TRBV25-1	ASSGPRDRGPETQY
TRBJ1-2	TRBV7-2	ASSLTASGYT
TRBJ2-7	TRBV30	AWTRDRYYEQY
TRBJ2-1	TRBV11-3	ASSFRGGANEQF
TRBJ2-6	TRBV19	ASSGEPGANVLT
TRBJ1-2	TRBV6-5	ASRFLAGDNYGYT
TRBJ2-7	TRBV6-5	ASRLDSSSYEQY
TRBJ2-1	TRBV2	ASRGLAGGDNEQF
TRBJ1-1	TRBV18	ASSPGQGNTEAF
TRBJ2-7	TRBV5-1	ASSFEGLEQY